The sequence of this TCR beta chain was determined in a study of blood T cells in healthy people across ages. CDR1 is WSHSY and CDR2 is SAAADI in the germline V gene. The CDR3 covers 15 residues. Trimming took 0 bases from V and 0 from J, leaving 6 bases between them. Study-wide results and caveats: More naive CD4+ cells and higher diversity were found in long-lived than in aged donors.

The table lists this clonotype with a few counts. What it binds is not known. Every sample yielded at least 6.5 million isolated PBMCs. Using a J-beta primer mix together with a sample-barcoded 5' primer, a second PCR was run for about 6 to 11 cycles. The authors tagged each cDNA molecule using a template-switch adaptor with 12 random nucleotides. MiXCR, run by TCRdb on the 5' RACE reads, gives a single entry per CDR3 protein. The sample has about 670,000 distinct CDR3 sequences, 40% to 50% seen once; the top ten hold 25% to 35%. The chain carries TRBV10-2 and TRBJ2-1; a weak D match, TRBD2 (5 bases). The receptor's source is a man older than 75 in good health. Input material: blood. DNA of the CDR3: TGCGCCAGCAGTGAGTCGGGAGTCTCCTACAATGAGCAGTTCTTC. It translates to CASSESGVSYNEQFF.